Listed below are T cell receptor beta chains from one sample, sequenced in a study of T cells in narcolepsy. Data came from immunoSEQ multiplex PCR; TCRdb stores just in-frame clones and leaves some out. The sample holds thousands of clones, around 61% seen once. The sample taken for sequencing was CD45RA- memory CD8+ T cells from PBMCs. The receptors were sampled from a human donor with narcolepsy. Both conserved end residues are trimmed from each CDR3. The order of the fields is CDR3 length, J gene, V gene, CDR3 protein.

12 | TRBJ1-1 | TRBV11-2 | ASSFDRGYTEAF
13 | TRBJ1-5 | TRBV4-3 | ASSQDGTGGQPQH
18 | TRBJ1-3 | TRBV15 | ATSRAVRGWNTVSGNTIY
14 | TRBJ1-5 | TRBV18 | ASSLLRRYSNQPQH
12 | TRBJ2-3 | TRBV30 | AWTGQGEWDTQY
13 | TRBJ1-5 | TRBV7-8 | ASSLEGRSWEPQH
13 | TRBJ2-7 | TRBV6-1 | ASSPQGTGGYEQY
12 | TRBJ1-1 | TRBV19 | ASRQQGLDTEAF
10 | TRBJ2-7 | TRBV5-4 | ASSSSGLEQY
14 | TRBJ2-2 | TRBV6-5 | ASSHFQGLAGGELF
9 | TRBJ1-2 | TRBV10-2 | ASQREEGYT
14 | TRBJ2-1 | TRBV28 | ASSSFPGSTSNEQF
13 | TRBJ1-6 | TRBV4-1 | ASSQGSGYNSPLH
13 | TRBJ2-7 | TRBV7-7 | ASSSTLAGYDEQY
13 | TRBJ2-5 | TRBV18 | ASSPFTGLGETQY
13 | TRBJ1-2 | TRBV14 | ASSGPGQGNYGYT
12 | TRBJ1-1 | TRBV6-5 | ASSERAGNTEAF
10 | TRBJ2-7 | TRBV6-5 | ASSPGPYEQY
14 | TRBJ2-6 | TRBV5-4 | ASSLDFYDGANVLT
16 | TRBJ2-3 | TRBV28 | ASSPPVGAGGQADTQY
14 | TRBJ1-4 | TRBV9 | ASSVQETATNEKLF
12 | TRBJ2-7 | TRBV18 | ASSPMTATDEQY
14 | TRBJ1-1 | TRBV5-1 | ASSHADLRRGAEAF
13 | TRBJ2-3 | TRBV7-6 | ASSPGRTVTDTQY
12 | TRBJ2-7 | TRBV5-5 | ASSLRDTLLEQY
10 | TRBJ2-2 | TRBV9 | ASSVAAGELF
13 | TRBJ2-3 | TRBV6-4 | ASSSSGGATDTQY
10 | TRBJ1-1 | TRBV11-2 | ASNWGGGKAF
12 | TRBJ1-1 | TRBV6-4 | ASSEGGENTEAF
12 | TRBJ1-1 | TRBV7-9 | ASSLTEWNTEAF
11 | TRBJ2-1 | TRBV7-7 | ASSPGGGNEQF
13 | TRBJ2-3 | TRBV4-3 | ASSQDRGGADTQY
13 | TRBJ1-5 | TRBV7-4 | ASSPSGHSNQPQH
9 | TRBJ2-1 | TRBV7-3 | ASSSVDEQF
12 | TRBJ2-3 | TRBV28 | ASSLLQGSDTQY
9 | TRBJ1-1 | TRBV10-2 | ASSETAEAF
10 | TRBJ2-6 | TRBV19 | ATRLGANVLT
13 | TRBJ2-3 | TRBV19 | ASERGGSFTDTQY
14 | TRBJ2-7 | TRBV10-3 | ASRSSGGLFTYEQY
11 | TRBJ1-2 | TRBV2 | ASSSGGPLGYT
13 | TRBJ2-7 | TRBV28 | ASTAGTELSYEQY
12 | TRBJ1-1 | TRBV9 | ASSVGSMNTEAF
16 | TRBJ2-7 | TRBV28 | ASSPDTGSTGGMFEQY
13 | TRBJ2-5 | TRBV4-3 | ASSQDYRGQETQY
11 | TRBJ2-1 | TRBV6-4 | ASSDGGADEQF
14 | TRBJ2-3 | TRBV10-3 | AISRLSGGATDTQY
12 | TRBJ2-7 | TRBV27 | ASSWGQGAHEQY
12 | TRBJ2-7 | TRBV27 | ASREGGQNYEQY
13 | TRBJ2-7 | TRBV4-1 | ASSQDRQGVLEQY
10 | TRBJ1-1 | TRBV7-2 | ASSRTDTEAF
12 | TRBJ1-5 | TRBV4-1 | ASSQDHSNQPQH
11 | TRBJ1-2 | TRBV30 | AWSVVAHGGYT